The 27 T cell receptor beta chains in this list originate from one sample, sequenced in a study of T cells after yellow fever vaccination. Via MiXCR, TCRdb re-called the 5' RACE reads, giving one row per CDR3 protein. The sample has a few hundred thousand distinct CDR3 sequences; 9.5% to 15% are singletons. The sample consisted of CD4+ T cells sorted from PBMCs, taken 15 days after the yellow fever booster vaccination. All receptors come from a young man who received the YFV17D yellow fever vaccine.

CDR3 protein: CATEMGGYGGELFF. CDR3 DNA: TGTGCCACTGAGATGGGGGGGTATGGCGGGGAGCTGTTTTTT. The rearrangement joins TRBV7-8 to TRBJ2-2; 7 bases line up with TRBD2. This CDR3 spans 14 amino acids. The germline CDR1 and CDR2 sequences are SGHVS and FQNEAQ. Trimming at V came to 10 bases and at J to 7 bases, leaving 12 bases not matched to a gene. Complete variable domain (other parts from reference TRBV7-8 and TRBJ2-2): GAGVSQSPRYKVAKRGQDVALRCDPISGHVSLFWYQQALGQGPEFLTYFQNEAQLDKSGLPSDRFFAERPEGSVSTLKIQRTQQEDSAVYLCATEMGGYGGELFFGEGSRLTVL.

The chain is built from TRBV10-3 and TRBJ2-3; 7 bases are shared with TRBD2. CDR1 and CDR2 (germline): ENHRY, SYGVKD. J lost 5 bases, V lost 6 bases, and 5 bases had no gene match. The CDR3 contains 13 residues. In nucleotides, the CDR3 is TGTGCCATCAGGCCAAGCGGGGTAGATACGCAGTATTTT. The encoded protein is CAIRPSGVDTQYF.

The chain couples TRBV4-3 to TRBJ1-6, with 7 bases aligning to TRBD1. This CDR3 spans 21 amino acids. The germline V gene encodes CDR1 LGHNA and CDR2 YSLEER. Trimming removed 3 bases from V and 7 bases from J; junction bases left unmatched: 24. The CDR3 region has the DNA TGCGCCAGCAGCCACCTTAGACAGGGTCCGTCGATCGGGCATCGGAATTCACCCCTCCACTTT. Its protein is CASSHLRQGPSIGHRNSPLHF.

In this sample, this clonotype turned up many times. This CDR3 reads CASARLAGAQKGEQFF. The CDR3 nucleotides are TGCGCCAGCGCGAGACTAGCGGGGGCGCAGAAGGGTGAGCAGTTCTTC. The chain joins TRBV5-1 to TRBJ2-1; 12 positions match TRBD2. The CDR3 extends over 16 amino acids. The J segment lost 9 bases and the V segment lost 7 bases, leaving 14 bases of the junction unmatched. Looked up from germline, CDR1 is SGHRS and CDR2 is YFSETQ.

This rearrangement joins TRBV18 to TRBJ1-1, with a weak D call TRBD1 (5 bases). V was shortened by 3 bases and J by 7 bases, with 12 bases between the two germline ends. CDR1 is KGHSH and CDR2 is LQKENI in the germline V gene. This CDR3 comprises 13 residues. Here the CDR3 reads CASSPRGEGEAFF. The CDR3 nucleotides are TGTGCCAGCTCACCTCGGGGGGAGGGTGAAGCTTTCTTT. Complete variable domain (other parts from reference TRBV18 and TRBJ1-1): NAGVMQNPRHLVRRRGQEARLRCSPMKGHSHVYWYRQLPEEGLKFMVYLQKENIIDESGMPKERFSAEFPKEGPSILRIQQVVRGDSAAYFCASSPRGEGEAFFGQGTRLTVV.

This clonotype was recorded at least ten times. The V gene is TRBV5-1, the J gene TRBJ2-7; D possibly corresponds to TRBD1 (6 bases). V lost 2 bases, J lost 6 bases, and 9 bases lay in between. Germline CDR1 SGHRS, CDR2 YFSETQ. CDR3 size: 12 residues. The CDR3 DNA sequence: TGCGCCAGCAGCTTACAGGGTGGCGAGCAGTACGTC. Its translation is CASSLQGGEQYV.

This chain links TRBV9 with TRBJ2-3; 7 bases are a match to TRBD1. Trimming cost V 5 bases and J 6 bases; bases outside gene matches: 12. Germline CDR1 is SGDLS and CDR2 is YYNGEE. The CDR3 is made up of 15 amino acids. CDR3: CASSALDRSWDTQYF. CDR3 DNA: TGTGCCAGCAGTGCCTTGGACAGGTCTTGGGATACGCAGTATTTT. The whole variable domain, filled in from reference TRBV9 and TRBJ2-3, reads DSGVTQTPKHLITATGQRVTLRCSPRSGDLSVYWYQQSLDQGLQFLIQYYNGEERAKGNILERFSAQQFPDLHSELNLSSLELGDSALYFCASSALDRSWDTQYFGPGTRLTVL.

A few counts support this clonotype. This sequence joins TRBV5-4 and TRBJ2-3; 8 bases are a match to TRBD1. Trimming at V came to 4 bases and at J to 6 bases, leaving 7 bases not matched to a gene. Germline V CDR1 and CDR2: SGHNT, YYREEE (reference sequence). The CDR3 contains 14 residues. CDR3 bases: TGTGCCAGCAGCAACGACAGGGGTACCGATACGCAGTATTTT. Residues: CASSNDRGTDTQYF.

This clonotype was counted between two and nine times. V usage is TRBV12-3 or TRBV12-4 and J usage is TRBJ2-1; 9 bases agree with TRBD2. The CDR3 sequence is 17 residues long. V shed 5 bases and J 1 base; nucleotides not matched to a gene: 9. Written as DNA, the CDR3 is TGTGCCAGCAGTCGATGGGCGGGGGGGCCATCCTACAATGAGCAGTTCTTC. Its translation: CASSRWAGGPSYNEQFF.

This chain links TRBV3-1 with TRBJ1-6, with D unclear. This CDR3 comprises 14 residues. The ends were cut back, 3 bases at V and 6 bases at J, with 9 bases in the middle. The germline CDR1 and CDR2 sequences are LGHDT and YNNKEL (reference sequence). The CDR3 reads CASSQLLVNSPLHF. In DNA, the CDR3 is TGTGCCAGCAGCCAGTTACTGGTTAATTCACCCCTCCACTTT.

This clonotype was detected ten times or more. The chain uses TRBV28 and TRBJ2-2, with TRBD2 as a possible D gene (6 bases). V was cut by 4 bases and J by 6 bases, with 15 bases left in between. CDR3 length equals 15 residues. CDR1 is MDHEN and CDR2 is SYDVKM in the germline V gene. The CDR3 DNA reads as TGTGCCAGCAGTTATGCCGGACGCGGGGCCGGGGAGCTGTTTTTT. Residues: CASSYAGRGAGELFF. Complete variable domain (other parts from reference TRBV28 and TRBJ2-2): DVKVTQSSRYLVKRTGEKVFLECVQDMDHENMFWYRQDPGLGLRLIYFSYDVKMKEKGDIPEGYSVSREKKERFSLILESASTNQTSMYLCASSYAGRGAGELFFGEGSRLTVL.

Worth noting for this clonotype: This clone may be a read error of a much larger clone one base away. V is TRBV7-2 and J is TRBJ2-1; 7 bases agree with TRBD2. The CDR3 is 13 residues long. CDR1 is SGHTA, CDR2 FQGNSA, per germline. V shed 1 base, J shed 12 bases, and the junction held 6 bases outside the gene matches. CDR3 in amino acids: CASSLGEGNRQFF. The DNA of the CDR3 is TGTGCCAGCAGCTTAGGGGAGGGGAACAGGCAGTTCTTC.

The CDR3 nucleotides read TGTGCCAGCAGTTCTAGAGATACCTCTGGAAACACCATATATTTT. Its protein product is CASSSRDTSGNTIYF. This sequence joins TRBV6-5 and TRBJ1-3; no firm D call. Trimming cost V 4 bases and J 0 bases, with 10 bases left between them. The V gene's germline CDR1 is MNHEY and CDR2 SVGAGI. The CDR3 sequence is 15 residues long.

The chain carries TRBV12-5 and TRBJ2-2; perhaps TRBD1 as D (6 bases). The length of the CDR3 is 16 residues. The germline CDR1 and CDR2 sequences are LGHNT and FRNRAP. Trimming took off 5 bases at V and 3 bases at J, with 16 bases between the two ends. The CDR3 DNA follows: TGTGCTAGTGGTCCCCCCGCAGGGGCCTACACCGGGGAGCTGTTTTTT. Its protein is CASGPPAGAYTGELFF. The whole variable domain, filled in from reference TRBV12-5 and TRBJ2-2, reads DARVTQTPRHKVTEMGQEVTMRCQPILGHNTVFWYRQTMMQGLELLAYFRNRAPLDDSGMPKDRFSAEMPDATLATLKIQPSEPRDSAVYFCASGPPAGAYTGELFFGEGSRLTVL.

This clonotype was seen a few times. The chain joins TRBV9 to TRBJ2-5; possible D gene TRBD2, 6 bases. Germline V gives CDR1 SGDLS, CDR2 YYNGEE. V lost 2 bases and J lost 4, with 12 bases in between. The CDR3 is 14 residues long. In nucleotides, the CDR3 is TGTGCCAGCAGCGTTACTAGCTCGGGAGAGACCCAGTACTTC. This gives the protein CASSVTSSGETQYF.

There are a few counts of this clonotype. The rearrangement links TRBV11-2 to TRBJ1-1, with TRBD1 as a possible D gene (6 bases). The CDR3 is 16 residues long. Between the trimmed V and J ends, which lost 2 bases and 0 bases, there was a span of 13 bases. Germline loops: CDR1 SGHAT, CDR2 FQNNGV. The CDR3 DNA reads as TGTGCCAGCAGCTTAACAGGGAATAGCTTGAACACTGAAGCTTTCTTT. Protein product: CASSLTGNSLNTEAFF.

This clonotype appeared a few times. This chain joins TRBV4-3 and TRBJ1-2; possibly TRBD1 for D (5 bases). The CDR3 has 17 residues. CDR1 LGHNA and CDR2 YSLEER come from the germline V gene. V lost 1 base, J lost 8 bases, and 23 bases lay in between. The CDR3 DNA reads TGCGCCAGCAGCCAAGTGGGGAAGGGAGGAGGAGGGGAAGGCTACACCTTC. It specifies CASSQVGKGGGGEGYTF.

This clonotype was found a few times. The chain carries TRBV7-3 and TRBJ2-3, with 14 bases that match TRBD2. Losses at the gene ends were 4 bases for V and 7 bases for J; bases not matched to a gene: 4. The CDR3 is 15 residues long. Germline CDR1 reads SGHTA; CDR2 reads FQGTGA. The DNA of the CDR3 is TGTGCCAGCAGCTCGGGACTAGCGGGGGCAAATACGCAGTATTTT. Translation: CASSSGLAGANTQYF.

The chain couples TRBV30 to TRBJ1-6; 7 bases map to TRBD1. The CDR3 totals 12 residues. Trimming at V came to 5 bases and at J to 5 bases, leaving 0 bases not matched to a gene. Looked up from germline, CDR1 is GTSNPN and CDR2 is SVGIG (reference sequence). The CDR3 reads CAWDRDNSPLHF. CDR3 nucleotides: TGTGCCTGGGACAGGGATAATTCACCCCTCCACTTT.

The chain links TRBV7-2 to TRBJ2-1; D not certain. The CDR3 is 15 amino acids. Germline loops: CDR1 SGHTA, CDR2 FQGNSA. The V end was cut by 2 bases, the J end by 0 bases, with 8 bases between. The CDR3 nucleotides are TGTGCCAGCAGCTTACATCCTAGCTCCTACAATGAGCAGTTCTTC. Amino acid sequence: CASSLHPSSYNEQFF.

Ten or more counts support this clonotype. CDR3 sequence: CSAQGLAGGHRTQYF. For the CDR3, the DNA is TGCAGTGCTCAGGGACTAGCGGGCGGACACAGAACGCAGTATTTT. The V gene is TRBV20-1, the J gene TRBJ2-3, with 12 bases identical to TRBD2. CDR3 length: 15 amino acids. The V segment lost 5 bases and the J segment 9 bases; nucleotides outside the gene matches: 12. Germline CDR1 and CDR2: DFQATT and SNEGSKA (reference sequence).

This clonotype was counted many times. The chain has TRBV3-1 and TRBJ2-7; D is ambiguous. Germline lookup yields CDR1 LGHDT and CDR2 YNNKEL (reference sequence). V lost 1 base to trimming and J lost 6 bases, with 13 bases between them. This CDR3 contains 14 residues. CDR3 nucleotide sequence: TGTGCCAGCAGCCAAGTCAGGCTCCTGGGCGAGCAGTACTTC. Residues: CASSQVRLLGEQYF.

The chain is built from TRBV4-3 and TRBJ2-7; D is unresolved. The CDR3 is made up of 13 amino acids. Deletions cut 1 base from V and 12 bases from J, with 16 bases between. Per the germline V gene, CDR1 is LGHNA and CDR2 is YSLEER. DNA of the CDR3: TGCGCCAGCAGCCAAGCCTACCAAGGGATACGGTACTTC. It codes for CASSQAYQGIRYF.

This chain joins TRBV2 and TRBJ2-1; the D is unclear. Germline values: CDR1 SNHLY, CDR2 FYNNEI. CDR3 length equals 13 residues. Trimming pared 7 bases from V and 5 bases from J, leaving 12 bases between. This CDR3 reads CASKVQENNEQFF. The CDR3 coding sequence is TGTGCCAGCAAGGTCCAAGAGAACAATGAGCAGTTCTTC.

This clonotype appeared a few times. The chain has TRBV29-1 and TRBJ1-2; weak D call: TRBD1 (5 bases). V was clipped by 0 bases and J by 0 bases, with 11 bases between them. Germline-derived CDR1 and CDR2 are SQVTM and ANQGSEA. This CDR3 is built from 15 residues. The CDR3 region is CSVEDRQGANYGYTF. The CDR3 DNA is TGCAGCGTTGAAGATCGGCAGGGAGCTAACTATGGCTACACCTTC.

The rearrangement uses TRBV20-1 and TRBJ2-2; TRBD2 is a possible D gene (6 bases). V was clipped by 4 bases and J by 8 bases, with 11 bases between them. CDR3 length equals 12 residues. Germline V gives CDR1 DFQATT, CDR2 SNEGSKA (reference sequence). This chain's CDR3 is CSAKGAGGELFF. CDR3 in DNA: TGCAGTGCTAAAGGGGCGGGAGGGGAGCTGTTTTTT.

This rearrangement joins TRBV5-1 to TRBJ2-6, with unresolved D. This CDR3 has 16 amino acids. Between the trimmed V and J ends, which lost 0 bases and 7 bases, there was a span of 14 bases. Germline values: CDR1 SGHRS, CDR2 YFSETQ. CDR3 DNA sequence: TGCGCCAGCAGCTTGGATCCGGCGATAGGAGCCAACGTCCTGACTTTC. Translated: CASSLDPAIGANVLTF.